The clone carrying this T cell receptor beta chain was detected only once. Its antigen is not known. The sample has other DNA sequences that encode this CDR3 too. This entry is derived from a study of shared clonotypes between healthy human individuals. Study-wide results and limits: Roughly 5% of naive CD4 clonotypes were common to several donors.

Germline V gives CDR1 SNHLY, CDR2 FYNNEI. The CDR3 is made up of 12 amino acids. V was pared by 3 bases and J by 10 bases, with 3 bases of the junction left unmatched. In the original processing: Filtering differed since immunoSEQ provided only junctions, with no quality scores. Only in-frame clones appear in the TCRdb table, and some are missing; sequencing was by immunoSEQ multiplex PCR. V and J calls and clone size are copied from that table; D and trimming were computed from the DNA. The sample holds 2 million to 2.5 million clones, 85% to 95% seen once. This receptor was identified in a man aged 18 to 35 in good health. Some clones in this sample may be carry-over from other donors' samples. Sequencing used naive CD4+ T cells from PBMCs. Sample subset: CD45RA+ positively selected. The chain combines TRBV2 with TRBJ2-1, with TRBD2 identical over 7 bases. In nucleotides, the CDR3 is TGTGCCAGCAGTGACGGGGGGAGGGAGCAGTTCTTC. Translated: CASSDGGREQFF.